This T cell receptor beta chain stems from a study of tumor-infiltrating lymphocytes in primary liver carcinoma (dated by TCRdb to 2017 to 2019). For context, the study as a whole: Of the five patients, three men and two women aged 30 to 69 years, four had hepatocellular carcinoma and one had combined HCC and intrahepatic cholangiocarcinoma. A total of 35 specimens from 5 patients, comprising 25 or so tumor regions, 5 adjacent noncancerous liver tissues and 5 peripheral blood samples, were covered by TCRbeta repertoire sequencing. Repertoires from technical replicates were highly reproducible, with mean shared-clone rates roughly 0.87 and correlation coefficients above 0.95. The five patients had tumors of stage T1-T3 N0M0, with maximum diameters ranging from roughly 4.2 to 10 cm. Across five regions of each liver tumor, along with adjacent normal tissue and blood, the study brought together TCRbeta repertoire sequencing, expression microarrays and whole-exome sequencing. The 25 tumor region samples were profiled with Agilent mRNA microarrays so that TCRbeta repertoire diversity could be related to the local molecular phenotype. Each sample produced about 3.5 to 8 million productive TCRbeta reads, and read depth showed no significant difference between tissue types. General conclusions and limits of the study: Because the samples were bulk and unsorted, CD4+ and CD8+ T cell repertoires could not be compared. The study included only 4 to 6 patients, and the authors note findings should be validated in a larger study. Pairs of tumor regions showed greater repertoire overlap (mean approximately 35%) than tumor-adjacent pairs (roughly 17%) or tumor-blood pairs (approximately 15%), which is consistent with antigen-driven expansion. Because only the TCR beta chain was sequenced and unpaired alpha chains were not captured, true repertoire diversity is likely underestimated. Compared with blood, tumors had a significantly larger share of the repertoire taken up by the top 250 clones (p = 0.039). Just about 8-24% of top clones turned up in all five regions of a tumor, which suggests spatial heterogeneity among tumor-infiltrating T cells.

Starting from around 520 ng total RNA, TCRbeta-specific cDNA was produced by reverse transcription with a constant-region primer and ProtoScript II reverse transcriptase. Construction of the TCRbeta libraries relied on three nested rounds of multiplex PCR, following a slightly modified ARM-PCR procedure. Multiplex TRBV1-TRBV30 forward primers and a Cbeta reverse primer were used in the first two PCR rounds, each of which was run for 10 cycles. Sample barcodes and Illumina adapters were added in a final 25-cycle PCR using Deep VentR polymerase. Before sequencing, amplicons of 200-500 bp were gel-purified using a QIAquick gel extraction kit. An Illumina HiSeq 2500 was used to sequence the TCRbeta amplicons, generating 250-bp paired-end reads. As for how the authors treated the data: To recover full CDR3 sequences, reads were quality-trimmed using Trimmomatic v0.33 and paired reads were then merged using FLASH v1.2.11. MiGEC v1.2.1b assigned V, D and J germline segments to the rearranged TCRbeta sequences. Clonotype statistics and Shannon-Wiener diversity indices were calculated with VDJtools v1.0.0. Except for diversity analysis, only the 250 most abundant clonotypes of each sample were used in subsequent analyses to reduce sampling bias. TCRdb reworked the public reads: Q25 trimming with fastp, MiXCR clone assembly, productive beta chains retained. Each CDR3 protein gets just one entry, which takes the most common genes and DNA from the rows behind it. What appears here as the V and J calls and clone size reflects TCRdb's work, not the paper's. This sample comprises about 78,000 distinct CDR3 sequences, about 70% of them detected only once. Roughly 25% of the sample comes from the top ten.

This clonotype was observed a few times. Its recognized antigen is unknown. A much more abundant neighbour one base away suggests this may be a read error. Without any cell sorting, total RNA and DNA were co-extracted from about 20-30 mg of bulk tissue using the AllPrep DNA/RNA mini kit. Between November 2015 and March 2016, about five patients in China with histopathologically diagnosed primary liver carcinoma had their tumors surgically resected. Patients had chronic HBV infection and were treatment-naive at sampling. Five spatially separated regions were sampled per tumor: superior, inferior, left-lateral and right-lateral poles, plus the tumor centre. Histology showed that every tumor sample contained more than 80% viable tumor cells. Fresh tumor and adjacent tissue pieces were bisected; one half was stored in RNAlater at -80°C, the other sent for histology. CDR1 is given as MNHEY and CDR2 as SVGAGI, both from the germline V gene. The CDR3 covers 13 residues, taking in both the cysteine and the phenylalanine. Kept here is only the CDR3 DNA, which spans 39 bases and is read in frame from base 1. At the junction V is shortened by 7 bases and J by 10 bases, with 19 bases in between.

The receptor was derived from a man between 35 and 55 years old with primary liver carcinoma and hepatitis B virus infection. The chain links TRBV6-5 with TRBJ1-1, with TRBD1 perhaps the D gene, on 5 matching bases. Sequencing used liver tumor tissue from sampling region 4. According to the study, the label for this sample's cell subset or site signals: tumor region T4, right-lateral pole. The DNA is TGTGCCAGCAATACCCTCCAGGGAGGTGGAGCTTTCTTT. This is translated as CASNTLQGGGAFF.